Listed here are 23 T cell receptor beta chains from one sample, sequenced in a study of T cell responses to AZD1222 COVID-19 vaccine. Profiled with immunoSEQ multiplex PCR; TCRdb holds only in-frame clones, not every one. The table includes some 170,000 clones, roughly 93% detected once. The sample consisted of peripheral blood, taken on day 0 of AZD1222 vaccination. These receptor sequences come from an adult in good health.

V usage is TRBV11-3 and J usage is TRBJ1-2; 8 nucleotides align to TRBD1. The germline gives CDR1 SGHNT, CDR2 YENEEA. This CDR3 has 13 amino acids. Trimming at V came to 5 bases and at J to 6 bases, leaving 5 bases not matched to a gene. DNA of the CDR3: TGTGCCAGCAGCAGGGACAGGACGAATGGCTACACCTTC. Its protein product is CASSRDRTNGYTF. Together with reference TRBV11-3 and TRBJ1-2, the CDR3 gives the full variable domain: EAGVVQSPRYKIIEKKQPVAFWCNPISGHNTLYWYLQNLGQGPELLIRYENEEAVDDSQLPKDRFSAERLKGVDSTLKIQPAELGDSAVYLCASSRDRTNGYTFGSGTRLTVV.

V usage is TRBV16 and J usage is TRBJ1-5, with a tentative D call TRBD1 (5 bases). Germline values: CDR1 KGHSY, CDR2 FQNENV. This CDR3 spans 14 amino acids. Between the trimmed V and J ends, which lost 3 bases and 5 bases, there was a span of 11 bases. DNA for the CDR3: TGTGCCAGCAGCCAGGAGACAGTGGATCAGCCCCAGCATTTT. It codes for CASSQETVDQPQHF.

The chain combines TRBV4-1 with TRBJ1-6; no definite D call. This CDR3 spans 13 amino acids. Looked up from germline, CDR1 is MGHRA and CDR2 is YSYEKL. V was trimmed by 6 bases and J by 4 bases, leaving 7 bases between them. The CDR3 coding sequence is TGCGCCAGCAGTCCGGGTTATAATTCACCCCTCCACTTT. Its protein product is CASSPGYNSPLHF.

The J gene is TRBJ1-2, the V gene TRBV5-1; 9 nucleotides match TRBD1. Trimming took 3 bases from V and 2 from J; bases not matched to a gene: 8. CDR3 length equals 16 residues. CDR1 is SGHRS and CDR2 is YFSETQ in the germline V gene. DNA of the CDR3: TGCGCCAGCAGCTCATTTACGGGACAGGGAAACTATGGCTACACCTTC. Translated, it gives CASSSFTGQGNYGYTF.

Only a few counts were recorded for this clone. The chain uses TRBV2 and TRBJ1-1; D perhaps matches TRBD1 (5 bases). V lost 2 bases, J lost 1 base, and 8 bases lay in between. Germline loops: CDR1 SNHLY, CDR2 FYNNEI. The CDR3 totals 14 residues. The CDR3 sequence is CASSEIGGNTEAFF. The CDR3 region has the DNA TGTGCCAGCAGTGAAATTGGGGGGAACACTGAAGCTTTCTTT.

In nucleotides, the CDR3 is TGTGCCAGTAGTATGATGAAGGGGGACGGTGGAAAAGAAAAACTGTTTTTT. Residues: CASSMMKGDGGKEKLFF. The gene calls are TRBV19 and TRBJ1-4; possible D gene TRBD1, 6 bases. CDR1 is LNHDA and CDR2 is SQIVND in the germline V gene (reference sequence). This CDR3 has 17 residues. V was pared by 3 bases and J by 8 bases, with 22 bases between.

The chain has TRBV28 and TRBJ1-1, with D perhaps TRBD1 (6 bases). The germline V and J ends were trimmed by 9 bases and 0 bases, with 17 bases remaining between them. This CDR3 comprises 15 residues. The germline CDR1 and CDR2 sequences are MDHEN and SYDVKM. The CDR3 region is CASGTNVFMNTEAFF. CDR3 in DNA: TGTGCCAGTGGGACAAACGTGTTCATGAACACTGAAGCTTTCTTT.

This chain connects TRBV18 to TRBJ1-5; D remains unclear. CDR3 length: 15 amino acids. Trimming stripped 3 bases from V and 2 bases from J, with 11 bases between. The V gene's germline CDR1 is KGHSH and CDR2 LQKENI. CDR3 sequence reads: CASSPPGEGNQPQHF. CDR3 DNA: TGTGCCAGCTCACCGCCGGGAGAGGGCAATCAGCCCCAGCATTTT.

Written as DNA, the CDR3 is TGCGCCAGCAGCTTTATTTCCCCAAACTACGAGCAGTACTTC. It is translated as CASSFISPNYEQYF. This chain connects TRBV5-1 to TRBJ2-7, with D unclear. The CDR3 length is 14 residues. Trimming stripped 2 bases from V and 3 bases from J, with 12 bases between. The germline gives CDR1 SGHRS, CDR2 YFSETQ.

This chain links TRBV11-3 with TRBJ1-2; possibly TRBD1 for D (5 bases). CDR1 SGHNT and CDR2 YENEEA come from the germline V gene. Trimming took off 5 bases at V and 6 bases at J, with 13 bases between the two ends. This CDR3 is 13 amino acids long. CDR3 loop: CASSRDQENGYTF. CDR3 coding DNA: TGTGCCAGCAGCCGGGACCAAGAAAATGGCTACACCTTC.

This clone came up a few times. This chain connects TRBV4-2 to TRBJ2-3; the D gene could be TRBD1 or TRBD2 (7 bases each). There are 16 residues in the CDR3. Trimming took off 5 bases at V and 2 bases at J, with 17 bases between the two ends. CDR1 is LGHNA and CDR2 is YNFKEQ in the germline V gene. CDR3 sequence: CASSVAGGVDTDTQYF. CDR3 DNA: TGTGCCAGCAGCGTAGCAGGGGGGGTGGACACAGATACGCAGTATTTT.

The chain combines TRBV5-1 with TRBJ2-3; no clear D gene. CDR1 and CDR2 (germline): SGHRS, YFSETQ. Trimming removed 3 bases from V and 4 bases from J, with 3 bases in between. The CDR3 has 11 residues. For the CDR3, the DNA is TGCGCCAGCAGCTACGCAGATACGCAGTATTTT. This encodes CASSYADTQYF.

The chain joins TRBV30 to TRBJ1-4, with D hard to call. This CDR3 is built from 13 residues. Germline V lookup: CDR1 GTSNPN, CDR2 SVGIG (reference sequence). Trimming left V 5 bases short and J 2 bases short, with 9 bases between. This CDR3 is CAWAVGTNEKLFF. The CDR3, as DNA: TGTGCCTGGGCGGTGGGCACTAATGAAAAACTGTTTTTT.

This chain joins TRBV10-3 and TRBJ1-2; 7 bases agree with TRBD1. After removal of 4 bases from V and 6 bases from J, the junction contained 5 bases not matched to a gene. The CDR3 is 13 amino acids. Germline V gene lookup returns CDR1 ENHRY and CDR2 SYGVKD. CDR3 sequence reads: CAISVDRDDGYTF. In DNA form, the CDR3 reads TGTGCCATCAGTGTTGACAGGGACGATGGCTACACCTTC.

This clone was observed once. The CDR3 DNA reads as TGCGCCAGCAGCTTCTTCGGGGGGTCTAATGAAAAACTGTTTTTT. Its protein is CASSFFGGSNEKLFF. This sequence joins TRBV5-1 and TRBJ1-4, with D perhaps matching TRBD1 (5 bases). The V gene's germline CDR1 is SGHRS and CDR2 YFSETQ. This CDR3 region has 15 residues. Trimming took off 2 bases at V and 3 bases at J, with 11 bases between the two ends. The full variable domain, its missing parts supplied by reference TRBV5-1 and TRBJ1-4, is KAGVTQTPRYLIKTRGQQVTLSCSPISGHRSVSWYQQTPGQGLQFLFEYFSETQRNKGNFPGRFSGRQFSNSRSEMNVSTLELGDSALYLCASSFFGGSNEKLFFGSGTQLSVL.

The DNA for the CDR3 is TGTGCCAGCAGTGTTCGGTCATACGAGCAGTACTTC. Translating gives CASSVRSYEQYF. The chain uses TRBV6-2 or TRBV6-3 and TRBJ2-7; D is unresolved. V shed 5 bases and J shed 4 bases, with 9 bases lying between them. The CDR3 length is 12 residues. The germline CDR1 and CDR2 sequences are MNHEY and SVGEGT.

For the CDR3, the DNA is TGTGCCACCAGCAGCTATGACAGGCTCAATCAGCCCCAGCATTTT. As protein: CATSSYDRLNQPQHF. This chain joins TRBV15 and TRBJ1-5; tentatively, D is TRBD1 (6 bases). CDR1 is LNHNV, CDR2 YYDKDF, per germline (reference sequence). V was clipped by 3 bases and J by 3 bases, with 12 bases between them. This CDR3 is built from 15 residues. Complete variable domain (other parts from reference TRBV15 and TRBJ1-5): DAMVIQNPRYQVTQFGKPVTLSCSQTLNHNVMYWYQQKSSQAPKLLFHYYDKDFNNEADTPDNFQSRRPNTSFCFLDIRSPGLGDTAMYLCATSSYDRLNQPQHFGDGTRLSIL.

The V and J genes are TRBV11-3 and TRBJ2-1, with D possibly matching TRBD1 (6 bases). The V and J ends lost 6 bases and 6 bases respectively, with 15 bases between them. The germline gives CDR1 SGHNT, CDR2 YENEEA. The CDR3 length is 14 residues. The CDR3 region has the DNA TGTGCCAGCAGGCAAAACAGGGTCCCCAATGAGCAGTTCTTC. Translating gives CASRQNRVPNEQFF.

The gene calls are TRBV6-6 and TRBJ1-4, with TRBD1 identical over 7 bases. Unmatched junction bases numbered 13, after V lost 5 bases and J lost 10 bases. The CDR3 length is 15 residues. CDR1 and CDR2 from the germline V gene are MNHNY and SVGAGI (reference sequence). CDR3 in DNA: TGTGCCAGCAGTCCCGGGACAGCCAAGAGGCGAAAACTGTTTTTT. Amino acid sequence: CASSPGTAKRRKLFF.

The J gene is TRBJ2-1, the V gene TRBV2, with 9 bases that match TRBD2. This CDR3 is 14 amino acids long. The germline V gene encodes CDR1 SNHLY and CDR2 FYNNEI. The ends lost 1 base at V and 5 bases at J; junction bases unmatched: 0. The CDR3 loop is CASSEGGGDNEQFF. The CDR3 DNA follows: TGTGCCAGCAGTGAAGGCGGGGGGGACAATGAGCAGTTCTTC.

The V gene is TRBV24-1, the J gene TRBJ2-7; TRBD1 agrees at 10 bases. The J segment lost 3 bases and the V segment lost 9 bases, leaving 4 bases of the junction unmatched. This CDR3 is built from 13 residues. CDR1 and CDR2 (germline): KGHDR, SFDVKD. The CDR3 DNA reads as TGTGCCACCGGTGGGGACAGGGGCTACGAGCAGTACTTC. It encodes CATGGDRGYEQYF.

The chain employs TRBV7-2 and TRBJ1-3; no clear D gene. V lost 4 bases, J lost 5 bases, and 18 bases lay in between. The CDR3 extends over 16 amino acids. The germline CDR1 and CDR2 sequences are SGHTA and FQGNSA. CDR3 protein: CASSSFPGLTRNTIYF. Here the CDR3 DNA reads TGTGCCAGCAGCTCTTTCCCAGGCCTAACGAGAAACACCATATATTTT. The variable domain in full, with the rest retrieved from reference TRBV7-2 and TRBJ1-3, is GAGVSQSPSNKVTEKGKDVELRCDPISGHTALYWYRQSLGQGLEFLIYFQGNSAPDKSGLPSDRFSAERTGGSVSTLTIQRTQQEDSAVYLCASSSFPGLTRNTIYFGEGSWLTVV.

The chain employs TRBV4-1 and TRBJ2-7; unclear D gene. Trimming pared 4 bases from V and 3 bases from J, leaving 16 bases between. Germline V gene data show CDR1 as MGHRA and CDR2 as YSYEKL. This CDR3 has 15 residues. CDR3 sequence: CASSRVGSGHYEQYF. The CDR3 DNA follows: TGCGCCAGCAGCCGAGTAGGTTCGGGCCACTACGAGCAGTACTTC.